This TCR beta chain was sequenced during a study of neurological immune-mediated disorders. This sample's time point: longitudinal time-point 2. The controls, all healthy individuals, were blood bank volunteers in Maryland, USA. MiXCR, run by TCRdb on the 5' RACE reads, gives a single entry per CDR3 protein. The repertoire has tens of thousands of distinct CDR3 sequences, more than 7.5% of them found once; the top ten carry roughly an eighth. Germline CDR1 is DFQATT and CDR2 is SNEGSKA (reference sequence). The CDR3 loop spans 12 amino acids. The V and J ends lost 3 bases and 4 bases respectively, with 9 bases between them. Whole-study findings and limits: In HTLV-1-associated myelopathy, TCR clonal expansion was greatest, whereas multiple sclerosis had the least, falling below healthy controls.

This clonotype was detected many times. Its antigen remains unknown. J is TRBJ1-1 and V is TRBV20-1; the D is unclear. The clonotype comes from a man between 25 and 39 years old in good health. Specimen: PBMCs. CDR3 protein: CSARRAFTEAFF. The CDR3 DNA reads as TGCAGTGCTAGGAGGGCCTTCACTGAAGCTTTCTTT.